Here is one T cell receptor beta chain with its context. Its antigen is currently unknown. The data stem from a study of OX40 agonist ivuxolimab in advanced cancers. The CDR3 length is 11 residues. CDR1 and CDR2 (germline): MNHNS, SASEGT. Clones were read by immunoSEQ multiplex PCR, and TCRdb kept only the in-frame ones, dropping some. The data show some 76,000 clones, approximately 84% seen once. Study observations and caveats: CD4+ and CD8+ T cells in blood underwent clonal expansion by week 6 at 0.1 to 3.0 mg/kg.

This chain joins TRBV6-1 and TRBJ2-5; D gene ambiguous. The J call is uncertain, as TRBJ2-7 better fits the DNA end. The specimen comprised CD4+ or CD8+ T cells sorted from blood, sampled in a trial of the OX40 agonist ivuxolimab. This TCR came from an adult with an advanced solid tumor such as melanoma, head and neck, liver or kidney cancer. The CDR3 here is CASNPFGEQYF. CDR3 in DNA: TGTGCCAGCAACCCATTCGGCGAGCAGTACTTC.